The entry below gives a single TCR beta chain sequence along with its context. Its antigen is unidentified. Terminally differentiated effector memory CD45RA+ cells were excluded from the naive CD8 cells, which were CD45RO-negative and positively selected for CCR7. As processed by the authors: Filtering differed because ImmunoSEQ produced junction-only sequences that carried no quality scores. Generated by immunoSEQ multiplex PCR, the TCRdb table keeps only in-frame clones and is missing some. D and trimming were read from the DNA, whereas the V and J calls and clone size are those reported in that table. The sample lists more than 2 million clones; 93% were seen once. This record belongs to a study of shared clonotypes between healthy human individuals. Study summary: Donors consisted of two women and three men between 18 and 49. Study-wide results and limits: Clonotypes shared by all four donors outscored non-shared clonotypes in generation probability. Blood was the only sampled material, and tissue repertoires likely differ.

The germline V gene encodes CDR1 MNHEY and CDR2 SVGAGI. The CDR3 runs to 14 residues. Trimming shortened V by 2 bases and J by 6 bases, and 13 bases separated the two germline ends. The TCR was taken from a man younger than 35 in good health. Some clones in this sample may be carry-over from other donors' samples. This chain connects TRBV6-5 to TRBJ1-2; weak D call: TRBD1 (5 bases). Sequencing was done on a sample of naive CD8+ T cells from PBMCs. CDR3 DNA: TGTGCCAGCAGTTACAGGGGTCTCGGGAATGGCTACACCTTC. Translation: CASSYRGLGNGYTF.